These 3 T cell receptor beta chains came from one sample sequenced in a study of cytomegalovirus exposure and HLA in healthy donors (dated by TCRdb to about 2017). To prepare the library, the immunoSEQ multiplex PCR assay was applied. The multiplex PCR relied on a mix of 60 forward primers for TCR Vbeta segments and 13 reverse primers for TCR Jbeta segments. TCRdb holds this immuneACCESS table with in-frame rearrangements only. Some clones are missing; in checked studies, unresolved V genes explain under half, and the rest has no known cause. Counted in this sample were tens of thousands of clones; 75% to 80% of them appeared once. The leading ten clones occupy approximately 4.5% of the sample. The specimen sequenced was PBMCs. All receptors come from a man aged 40-49 years in good health and CMV-seronegative.

The rearrangement joins TRBV29-1 to TRBJ1-2; D gene uncertain. The CDR3 length is 14 residues. Germline CDR1 reads SQVTM; CDR2 reads ANQGSEA. V lost 4 bases to trimming and J lost 8 bases, with 20 bases between them. In DNA, the CDR3 is TGCAGCGTTGTGCGGAAGGATGGGTCGTTCGGCTACACCTTC. Its protein is CSVVRKDGSFGYTF.

The CDR3 DNA follows: TGCAGCGCCCGACAGGGGGCCGTCACTGAAGCTTTCTTT. It codes for CSARQGAVTEAFF. V is TRBV29-1 and J is TRBJ1-1; 10 nucleotides match TRBD1. Germline V gene lookup returns CDR1 SQVTM and CDR2 ANQGSEA. This CDR3 contains 13 residues. V lost 7 bases and J lost 4; bases outside the gene matches: 6.

The V call is TRBV14, the J call TRBJ2-2; D ambiguous. The V end was cut by 1 base, the J end by 6 bases, with 9 bases between. Looked up from germline, CDR1 is SGHDN and CDR2 is FVKESK. This CDR3 region has 14 residues. The CDR3 loop is CASSQGFLAGELFF. CDR3 nucleotide sequence: TGTGCCAGCAGCCAAGGTTTTCTCGCCGGGGAGCTGTTTTTT.